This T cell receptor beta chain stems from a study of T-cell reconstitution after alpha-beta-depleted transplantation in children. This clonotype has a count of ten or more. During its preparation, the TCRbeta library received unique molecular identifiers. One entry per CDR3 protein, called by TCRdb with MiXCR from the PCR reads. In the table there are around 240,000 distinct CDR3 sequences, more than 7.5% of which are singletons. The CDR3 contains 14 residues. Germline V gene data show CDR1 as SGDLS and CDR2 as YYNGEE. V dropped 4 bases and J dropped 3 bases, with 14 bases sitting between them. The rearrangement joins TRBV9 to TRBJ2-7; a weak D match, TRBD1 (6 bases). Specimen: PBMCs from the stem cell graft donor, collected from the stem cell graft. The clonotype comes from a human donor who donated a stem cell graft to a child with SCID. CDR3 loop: CASSSGTSNYEQYF. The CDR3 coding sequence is TGTGCCAGCAGCTCCGGGACATCGAACTACGAGCAGTACTTC.